The sequence of this TCR beta chain was determined in a study of CXCR3-negative and CXCR3-positive naive CD8 T cells. Study-wide context: Per library, roughly 1.6 +/- 0.3 million reads; approximately 150 million TRB reads overall. Study-level results: Naive cells, whether CXCR3-negative or CXCR3-positive, had similar TRBV-TRBJ usage, while memory cells differed. TRB CDR3 properties served as the basis for inferring TCR strength, and surface CD5 was comparable between naive subsets.

The CDR3 is 15 residues long. In germline, CDR1 is LGHNA, CDR2 YSLEER. All TRB cDNA libraries came from 5' RACE performed with UMI labels. TCRdb processed the 5' RACE reads again and assigns one entry to each CDR3 protein, with no DNA. Seen in this sample are about 24,000 distinct CDR3 sequences; the ten most common clones hold roughly 4%. A note on this clonotype: What it binds is not known.

Naive CD8+ T cells were CD45RO-CCR7+CD27+CD95-. Sequenced input: naive CXCR3- CD8+ T cells from blood. The subset here: CD45RO-CCR7+CD27+CD95- naive CD8+ T cells lacking CXCR3 (TNR3-). The origin of this receptor is a human donor in good health. Some clones in this sample may be carry-over from other donors' samples. V and J are TRBV4-3 and TRBJ1-1. Here the CDR3 reads CASSQAVPTDTEAFF.